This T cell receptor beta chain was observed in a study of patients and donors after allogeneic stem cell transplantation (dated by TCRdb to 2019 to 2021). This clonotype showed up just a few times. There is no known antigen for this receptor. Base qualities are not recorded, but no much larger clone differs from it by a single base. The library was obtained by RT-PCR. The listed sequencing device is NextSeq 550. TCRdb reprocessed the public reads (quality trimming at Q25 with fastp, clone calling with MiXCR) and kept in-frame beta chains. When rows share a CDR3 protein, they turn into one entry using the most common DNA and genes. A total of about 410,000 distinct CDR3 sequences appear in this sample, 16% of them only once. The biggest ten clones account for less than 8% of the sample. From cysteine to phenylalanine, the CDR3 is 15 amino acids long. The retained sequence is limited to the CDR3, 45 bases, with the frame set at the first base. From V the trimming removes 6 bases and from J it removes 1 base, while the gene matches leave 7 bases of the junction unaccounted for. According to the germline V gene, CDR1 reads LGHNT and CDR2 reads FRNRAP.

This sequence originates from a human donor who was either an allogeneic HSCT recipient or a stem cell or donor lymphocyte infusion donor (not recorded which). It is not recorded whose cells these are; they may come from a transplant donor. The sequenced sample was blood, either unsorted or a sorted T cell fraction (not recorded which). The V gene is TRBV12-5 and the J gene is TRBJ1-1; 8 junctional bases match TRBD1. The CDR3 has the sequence CASGQDDRGNTEAFF. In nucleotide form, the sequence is TGTGCTAGTGGGCAGGATGACAGGGGGAACACTGAAGCTTTCTTT. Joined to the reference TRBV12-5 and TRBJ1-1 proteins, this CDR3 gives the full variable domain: DARVTQTPRHKVTEMGQEVTMRCQPILGHNTVFWYRQTMMQGLELLAYFRNRAPLDDSGMPKDRFSAEMPDATLATLKIQPSEPRDSAVYFCASGQDDRGNTEAFFGQGTRLTVV.